The 18 T cell receptor beta chains listed next were all sequenced from one sample in a study of CD8 T cells in Susac syndrome. Random hexamers served to reverse transcribe about 0.45 to 1 ug RNA. One entry per CDR3 protein, called by TCRdb with MiXCR from the immunoSEQ multiplex PCR reads. The sample holds 100,000 to 150,000 distinct CDR3 sequences, 96% seen once. The sequenced sample was CD4+ T cells from PBMCs. These receptor sequences come from a human donor with Susac syndrome.

This clonotype is a singleton in its sample. This chain connects TRBV29-1 to TRBJ2-5; D uncertain. V was pared by 2 bases and J by 4 bases, with 14 bases between. This CDR3 region has 14 residues. Germline-derived CDR1 and CDR2 are SQVTM and ANQGSEA. The CDR3 here is CSVEKGEERETQYF. The CDR3 DNA sequence: TGCAGCGTTGAAAAGGGCGAAGAGCGAGAGACCCAGTACTTC.

The V gene is TRBV30, the J gene TRBJ2-1; no clear D gene. V was trimmed by 0 bases and J by 13 bases, leaving 13 bases between them. The V gene's germline CDR1 is GTSNPN and CDR2 SVGIG (reference sequence). The CDR3 extends over 12 amino acids. The CDR3 DNA sequence: TGTGCCTGGAGTGTACAAAACCCCCAACAGTTCTTC. Protein: CAWSVQNPQQFF.

The V call is TRBV20-1, the J call TRBJ1-4; D unresolved. The CDR3 runs 11 residues. CDR1 is DFQATT, CDR2 SNEGSKA, per germline (reference sequence). Between the trimmed V and J ends, which lost 3 bases and 8 bases, there was a span of 7 bases. CDR3 in DNA: TGCAGTGCTAGTATAGGGGAAAAACTGTTTTTT. Translating gives CSASIGEKLFF.

The gene calls are TRBV4-1 and TRBJ1-4; D gene uncertain. Per the germline V gene, CDR1 is MGHRA and CDR2 is YSYEKL. CDR3 length equals 15 residues. V was cut by 6 bases and J by 1 base, with 12 bases left in between. The CDR3 sequence is CASSRLLGTNEKLFF. CDR3 nucleotide sequence: TGCGCCAGCAGTCGCTTACTGGGAACTAATGAAAAACTGTTTTTT.

A single count supports this clonotype. The gene calls are TRBV6-5 and TRBJ2-7, with 10 nucleotides matching TRBD1. Germline V lookup: CDR1 MNHEY, CDR2 SVGAGI. The V and J ends lost 6 bases and 4 bases, in that order; junction bases with no gene match: 9. The CDR3 covers 15 residues. CDR3: CASSAMGQGSYEQYF. The CDR3 DNA reads TGTGCCAGCAGCGCTATGGGACAGGGGAGTTACGAGCAGTACTTC.

V gene TRBV19 combines with J gene TRBJ2-7; possibly TRBD1 or TRBD2 for D (5 bases each). Germline V gene lookup returns CDR1 LNHDA and CDR2 SQIVND (reference sequence). V lost 4 bases, J lost 2 bases, and 12 bases lay in between. This CDR3 is 14 amino acids long. Here the CDR3 DNA reads TGTGCCAGTAGTAGGGGACCCGCTACCTACGAGCAGTACTTC. This gives the protein CASSRGPATYEQYF.

The chain links TRBV6-6 to TRBJ2-3; the D is unclear. V lost 0 bases, J lost 0 bases, and 10 bases lay in between. The germline V gene encodes CDR1 MNHNY and CDR2 SVGAGI (reference sequence). The CDR3 sequence is 16 residues long. The CDR3 DNA reads TGTGCCAGCAGTTACTCGGTCGGTTCTAGCACAGATACGCAGTATTTT. This encodes CASSYSVGSSTDTQYF.

This CDR3 is CASSLTGTGNGNEQFF. CDR3 nucleotides: TGTGCCAGCAGCTTAACGGGGACAGGGAATGGCAATGAGCAGTTCTTC. V is TRBV7-3 and J is TRBJ2-1, with TRBD1 identical over 9 bases. Germline CDR1 reads SGHTA; CDR2 reads FQGTGA. CDR3 length: 16 amino acids. The V gene end was trimmed by 0 bases and the J gene end by 6 bases; junction bases not matched to a gene: 6. Variable domain in full (rest from reference TRBV7-3 and TRBJ2-1): GAGVSQTPSNKVTEKGKYVELRCDPISGHTALYWYRQSLGQGPEFLIYFQGTGAADDSGLPNDRFFAVRPEGSVSTLKIQRTERGDSAVYLCASSLTGTGNGNEQFFGPGTRLTVL.

This clonotype was recorded once. The CDR3 DNA follows: TGCGCCAGCAGCCGGGATGGGGGAGCCCACGATACGCAGTATTTT. This codes for CASSRDGGAHDTQYF. V usage is TRBV4-1 and J usage is TRBJ2-3; D could derive from TRBD1 or TRBD2 (5 bases each). Germline V CDR1 and CDR2: MGHRA, YSYEKL. This CDR3 region has 15 residues. The V end lost 4 bases, the J end lost 6 bases, and 17 bases lay between the germline ends.

V gene TRBV9 combines with J gene TRBJ1-1; D call uncertain. Trimming pared 0 bases from V and 1 base from J, leaving 10 bases between. CDR1 and CDR2 (germline): SGDLS, YYNGEE. The CDR3 has 15 residues. The CDR3: CASSVEEHPNTEAFF. The DNA for the CDR3 is TGTGCCAGCAGCGTAGAGGAACACCCGAACACTGAAGCTTTCTTT.

The chain carries TRBV30 and TRBJ2-1, with TRBD2 identical over 7 bases. The last part of the DNA fits TRBJ2-7 better; the J call may be wrong. The CDR3 covers 12 residues. From germline, CDR1 is GTSNPN and CDR2 SVGIG (reference sequence). The DNA for the CDR3 is TGTGCCTGGAGTAGCGGGGCAGGGGAGCAGTACTTC. Translating it yields CAWSSGAGEQYF.

The rearrangement links TRBV5-1 to TRBJ2-1; D gene ambiguous. In germline, CDR1 is SGHRS, CDR2 YFSETQ. The CDR3 contains 12 residues. The germline V and J ends were trimmed by 4 bases and 5 bases, with 7 bases remaining between them. CDR3 DNA sequence: TGCGCCAGCAGCGTGACCGACAATGAGCAGTTCTTC. Translation gives CASSVTDNEQFF.

This clonotype was counted once. The chain links TRBV12-3 or TRBV12-4 to TRBJ2-1, with 10 nucleotides matching TRBD2. Unmatched junction bases numbered 3, after V lost 4 bases and J lost 3 bases. The CDR3 extends over 15 amino acids. The CDR3 here is CASSSTSGNYNEQFF. The CDR3 DNA reads TGTGCCAGCAGTTCTACTAGCGGGAACTACAATGAGCAGTTCTTC.

The chain joins TRBV7-2 to TRBJ2-1; no firm D call. This CDR3 is built from 13 residues. V was pared by 2 bases and J by 8 bases, with 10 bases between. The germline V gene encodes CDR1 SGHTA and CDR2 FQGNSA. CDR3 sequence reads: CASSLTPWDEQFF. DNA of the CDR3: TGTGCCAGCAGCTTAACGCCATGGGATGAGCAGTTCTTC.

CDR3 region: CASSLPNRAYQETQYF. CDR3 DNA sequence: TGTGCCAGCAGCTTACCGAACCGGGCCTACCAAGAGACCCAGTACTTC. This chain uses TRBV7-9 with TRBJ2-5; no firm D call. The V gene's germline CDR1 is SEHNR and CDR2 FQNEAQ (reference sequence). The V gene lost 2 bases and the J gene lost 0 bases, with 13 bases spanning the gap. The CDR3 has 16 amino acids.

This chain links TRBV9 with TRBJ1-1; 7 bases line up with TRBD1. The CDR3 loop spans 13 amino acids. V shed 4 bases and J 5 bases; nucleotides not matched to a gene: 5. The germline gives CDR1 SGDLS, CDR2 YYNGEE. The CDR3 nucleotides read TGTGCCAGCAGCAGAGGGACAGAGACTGAAGCTTTCTTT. Its translation: CASSRGTETEAFF.

The J gene is TRBJ2-2, the V gene TRBV2; D gene ambiguous. The CDR3 loop spans 12 amino acids. V was shortened by 1 base and J by 6 bases, with 3 bases between the two germline ends. From germline, CDR1 is SNHLY and CDR2 FYNNEI. CDR3 region: CASSEVAGELFF. The CDR3 DNA is TGTGCCAGCAGTGAAGTAGCCGGGGAGCTGTTTTTT.

The chain combines TRBV30 with TRBJ1-5; D perhaps matches TRBD1 (6 bases). CDR1 is GTSNPN, CDR2 SVGIG, per germline (reference sequence). This CDR3 contains 13 residues. V lost 3 bases and J lost 3, with 9 bases in between. This CDR3 reads CAWRGQNNQPQHF. As DNA, the CDR3 is TGTGCCTGGAGGGGACAAAACAATCAGCCCCAGCATTTT.